These 14 T cell receptor beta chains were all obtained from the same sample, sequenced in a study of CD8 T cells in ankylosing spondylitis. One entry per CDR3 protein results from TCRdb running MiXCR on the 5' RACE reads. The repertoire holds 36,000 or so distinct CDR3 sequences, with 9.5% to 11% as singletons. The sequencing sample was made of synovial fluid, either unsorted or a sorted T cell fraction (not recorded which). The receptors shown here come from a male donor with ankylosing spondylitis.

The V gene is TRBV11-3, the J gene TRBJ2-3; 8 positions match TRBD1. The CDR3 is 16 residues long. The germline V gene encodes CDR1 SGHNT and CDR2 YENEEA. Trimming at V came to 4 bases and at J to 2 bases, leaving 8 bases not matched to a gene. This CDR3 reads CASSSRGQGPTDTQYF. Written as DNA, the CDR3 is TGTGCCAGCAGCTCCCGAGGACAGGGACCCACAGATACGCAGTATTTT.

V usage is TRBV9 and J usage is TRBJ2-6, with unresolved D. The germline V gene encodes CDR1 SGDLS and CDR2 YYNGEE. This CDR3 spans 18 amino acids. V lost 0 bases, J lost 0 bases, and 13 bases lay in between. CDR3 sequence: CASSVDIIASSGANVLTF. CDR3 DNA sequence: TGTGCCAGCAGCGTAGATATAATAGCCAGCTCTGGGGCCAACGTCCTGACTTTC.

This clonotype has ten or more counts. The chain employs TRBV7-9 and TRBJ2-1, with 10 bases identical to TRBD2. V lost 5 bases, J lost 7 bases, and 8 bases stayed unmatched. The CDR3 covers 15 residues. The germline CDR1 and CDR2 sequences are SEHNR and FQNEAQ (reference sequence). The CDR3 sequence is CASSPHGSGRNEQFF. CDR3 sequence (DNA): TGTGCCAGCAGCCCTCACGGTAGCGGGAGGAATGAGCAGTTCTTC.

This clonotype came up a few times. This chain connects TRBV4-3 to TRBJ2-3; D possibly matches TRBD1 or TRBD2 (5 bases each). V dropped 4 bases and J dropped 4 bases, with 15 bases sitting between them. The CDR3 has 15 residues. Germline lookup yields CDR1 LGHNA and CDR2 YSLEER. The chain's CDR3 is CASSPSWVGADTQYF. In DNA form, the CDR3 reads TGCGCCAGCAGCCCTTCTTGGGTGGGGGCAGATACGCAGTATTTT.

The V and J genes are TRBV3-1 and TRBJ2-7; TRBD2 aligns across 10 bases. In germline, CDR1 is LGHDT, CDR2 YNNKEL (reference sequence). The CDR3 runs to 13 residues. The V gene end was trimmed by 6 bases and the J gene end by 5 bases; junction bases not matched to a gene: 4. CDR3 sequence (DNA): TGTGCCAGCAGTGTCGGACTAGCGGACGAGCAGTACTTC. This sequence encodes CASSVGLADEQYF.

This clonotype was seen many times. The CDR3 loop reads CASSRILINTEAFF. The CDR3 nucleotides are TGTGCCAGCAGCCGCATCCTCATAAACACTGAAGCTTTCTTT. The rearrangement uses TRBV28 and TRBJ1-1; no clear D. Germline assignment: CDR1 MDHEN and CDR2 SYDVKM. Trimming took off 6 bases at V and 2 bases at J, with 13 bases between the two ends. The CDR3 has 14 residues.

This clonotype has only a few counts. The chain combines TRBV29-1 with TRBJ2-1; TRBD2 matches at 8 bases. This CDR3 has 14 amino acids. Germline CDR1 and CDR2: SQVTM and ANQGSEA. J gave up 6 bases and V 2 bases, and 6 bases lay outside the gene matches. The CDR3 sequence: CSVERSGRRNEQFF. In DNA, the CDR3 is TGCAGCGTTGAACGGAGCGGGAGACGCAATGAGCAGTTCTTC.

This clonotype was counted at least ten times. The chain joins TRBV6-5 to TRBJ2-3, with 15 bases identical to TRBD2. The CDR3 is 19 amino acids. J was trimmed by 4 bases and V by 6 bases; bases with no gene match: 14. Germline values: CDR1 MNHEY, CDR2 SVGAGI. For the CDR3, the DNA is TGTGCCAGCAGCCTAACCCCGGGACTAGCGGGGGGTTTGTCAGATACGCAGTATTTT. Its protein product is CASSLTPGLAGGLSDTQYF.

This clonotype was seen repeatedly, ten times or more. The rearrangement links TRBV6-6 to TRBJ2-7; tentative D call: TRBD1 (5 bases). The CDR3 is made up of 13 amino acids. The V gene lost 6 bases and the J gene lost 2 bases, with 11 bases spanning the gap. Germline V lookup: CDR1 MNHNY, CDR2 SVGAGI (reference sequence). The CDR3 sequence is CASSSDKTYEQYF. The CDR3 DNA reads as TGTGCCAGCAGCTCGGACAAGACCTACGAGCAGTACTTC.

In this sample, this clonotype turned up many times. The V and J genes are TRBV12-3 or TRBV12-4 and TRBJ2-5; D not certain. The length of the CDR3 is 14 residues. Trimming pared 3 bases from V and 1 base from J, leaving 9 bases between. CDR3 DNA: TGTGCCAGCAGTTTTAGTAGCTCCCAAGAGACCCAGTACTTC. Protein sequence: CASSFSSSQETQYF.

V is TRBV9 and J is TRBJ2-3, with TRBD2 identical over 8 bases. Trimming took 3 bases from V and 2 from J; bases not matched to a gene: 8. This CDR3 spans 16 amino acids. The germline V gene encodes CDR1 SGDLS and CDR2 YYNGEE. Here the CDR3 reads CASSDLLAGDTDTQYF. As DNA, the CDR3 is TGTGCCAGCAGCGACCTTCTAGCGGGCGACACAGATACGCAGTATTTT.

The rearrangement uses TRBV12-3 or TRBV12-4 and TRBJ1-4, with 10 bases matching TRBD1. V trimming: 3 bases; J trimming: 8 bases; junction bases outside the gene matches: 9. The CDR3 loop spans 16 amino acids. The CDR3 sequence: CASSFLPGQGQEKLFF. The CDR3 DNA reads as TGTGCCAGCAGTTTCCTACCGGGACAGGGGCAAGAAAAACTGTTTTTT.

J is TRBJ2-1 and V is TRBV11-2; D is unclear. The germline V gene encodes CDR1 SGHAT and CDR2 FQNNGV. The CDR3 extends over 15 amino acids. V lost 2 bases and J 10 bases, leaving 18 bases between the germline ends. CDR3 sequence (DNA): TGTGCCAGCAGCTTACGGGCAGATCGTCCCACGGAGCAGTTCTTC. Protein product: CASSLRADRPTEQFF.

V and J are TRBV24-1 and TRBJ2-2, with 9 bases fitting TRBD2. CDR3 size: 19 residues. Trimming took 0 bases from V and 7 from J; bases not matched to a gene: 14. Per germline, CDR1 KGHDR and CDR2 SFDVKD. CDR3 coding DNA: TGTGCCACCAGTGATTTGAATGCGGCGGGAGGGCCTTTTGGCGGGGAGCTGTTTTTT. Protein: CATSDLNAAGGPFGGELFF.